This T cell receptor (beta chain) was found in a study of cytomegalovirus exposure and HLA in healthy donors. Study-level results: The study recorded 160 or so TCR beta chains that were cytomegalovirus-associated.

The CDR3 is 15 residues long. V was cut by 1 base and J by 4 bases, with 10 bases left in between. Germline CDR1 reads MNHNS; CDR2 reads SASEGT. Of note for this clone: The antigen is unknown.

The repertoire was sequenced with immunoSEQ multiplex PCR; TCRdb's copy has only in-frame clones and lacks some. The table lists a few hundred thousand clones, over 70% of them singletons, with roughly 13% in the top ten. This receptor was identified in a woman aged 30 to 39 in good health and CMV-seropositive. The sequencing input was PBMCs. The chain has TRBV6-1 and TRBJ1-4; D call uncertain. CDR3 DNA sequence: TGTGCCAGCAGTGAAGGGTGGCTACTTAATGAAAAACTGTTTTTT. Its protein is CASSEGWLLNEKLFF.